The present entry profiles one T cell receptor (beta chain) with its context. Its antigen is unknown. The ends were cut back, 4 bases at V and 0 bases at J, with 8 bases in the middle. Looked up from germline, CDR1 is SGDLS and CDR2 is YYNGEE. The CDR3 runs 14 residues. The sample comes from a study of cytotoxic CD8 clonotypes in ibrutinib-treated CLL. Whole-study findings and limits: Sustained-remission and progressing patients diverged in sampling times.

The protocol was immunoSEQ multiplex PCR, while the TCRdb copy is restricted to in-frame clones and leaves out a portion. The sample lists around 70,000 clones, about 64% occurring once. The source was PBMCs, collected after 12 months of ibrutinib treatment. The receptor comes from a human donor with chronic lymphocytic leukemia. This chain links TRBV9 with TRBJ2-4; D remains unclear. The CDR3 is CASSLNLAKNIQYF. As DNA, the CDR3 is TGTGCCAGCAGCCTGAATCTAGCCAAAAACATTCAGTACTTC.